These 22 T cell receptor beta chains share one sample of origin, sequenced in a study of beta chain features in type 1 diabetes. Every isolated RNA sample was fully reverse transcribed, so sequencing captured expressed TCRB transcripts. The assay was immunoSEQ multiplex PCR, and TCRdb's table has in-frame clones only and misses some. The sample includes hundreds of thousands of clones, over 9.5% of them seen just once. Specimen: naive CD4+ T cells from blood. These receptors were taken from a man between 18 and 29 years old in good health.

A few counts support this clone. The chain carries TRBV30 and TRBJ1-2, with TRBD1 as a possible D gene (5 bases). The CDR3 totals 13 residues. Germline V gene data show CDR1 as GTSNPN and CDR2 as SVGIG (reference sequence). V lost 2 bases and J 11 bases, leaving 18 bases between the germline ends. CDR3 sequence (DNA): TGTGCCTGGAGTTCAGACCCGGGACTCCAATACACCTTC. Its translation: CAWSSDPGLQYTF.

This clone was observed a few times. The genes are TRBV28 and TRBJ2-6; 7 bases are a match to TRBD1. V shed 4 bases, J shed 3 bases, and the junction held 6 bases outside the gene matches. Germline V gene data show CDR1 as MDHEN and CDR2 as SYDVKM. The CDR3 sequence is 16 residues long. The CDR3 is CASSSPGGDGANVLTF. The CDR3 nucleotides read TGTGCCAGCAGTTCTCCAGGGGGAGATGGGGCCAACGTCCTGACTTTC. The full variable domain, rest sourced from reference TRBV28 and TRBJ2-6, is DVKVTQSSRYLVKRTGEKVFLECVQDMDHENMFWYRQDPGLGLRLIYFSYDVKMKEKGDIPEGYSVSREKKERFSLILESASTNQTSMYLCASSSPGGDGANVLTFGAGSRLTVL.

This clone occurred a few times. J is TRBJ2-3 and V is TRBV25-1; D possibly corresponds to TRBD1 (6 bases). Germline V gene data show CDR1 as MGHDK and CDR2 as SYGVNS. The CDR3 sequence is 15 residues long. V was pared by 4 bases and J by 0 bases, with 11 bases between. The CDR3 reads CASSAGTLSTDTQYF. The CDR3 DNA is TGTGCCAGCAGTGCCGGGACACTCAGCACAGATACGCAGTATTTT.

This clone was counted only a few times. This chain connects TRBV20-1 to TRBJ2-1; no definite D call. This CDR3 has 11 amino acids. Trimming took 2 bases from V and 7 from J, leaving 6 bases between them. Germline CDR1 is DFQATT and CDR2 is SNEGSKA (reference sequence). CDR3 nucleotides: TGCAGTGCTAGACCCGGGAATGAGCAGTTCTTC. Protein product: CSARPGNEQFF.

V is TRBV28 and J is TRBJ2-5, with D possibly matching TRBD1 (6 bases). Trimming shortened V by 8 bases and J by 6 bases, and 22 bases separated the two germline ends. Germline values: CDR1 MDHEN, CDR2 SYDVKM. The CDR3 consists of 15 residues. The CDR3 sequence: CASDDLRGGAQTQYF. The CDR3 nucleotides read TGTGCCAGCGATGACCTCCGTGGGGGCGCACAGACCCAGTACTTC.

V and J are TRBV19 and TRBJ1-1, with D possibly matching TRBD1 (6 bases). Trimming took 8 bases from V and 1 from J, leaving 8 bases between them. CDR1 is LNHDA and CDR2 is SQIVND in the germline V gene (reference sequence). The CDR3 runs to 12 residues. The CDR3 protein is CASGQRNTEAFF. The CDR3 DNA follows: TGTGCCAGTGGACAGCGGAACACTGAAGCTTTCTTT.

The CDR3 region is CASSQLGTGQETQYF. CDR3 bases: TGCGCCAGCAGCCAGTTGGGGACAGGGCAAGAGACCCAGTACTTC. This chain uses TRBV4-3 with TRBJ2-5; TRBD1 matches 9 bases. The germline V gene has CDR1 LGHNA and CDR2 YSLEER. V shed 3 bases, J shed 2 bases, and the junction held 4 bases outside the gene matches. This CDR3 is 15 amino acids long.

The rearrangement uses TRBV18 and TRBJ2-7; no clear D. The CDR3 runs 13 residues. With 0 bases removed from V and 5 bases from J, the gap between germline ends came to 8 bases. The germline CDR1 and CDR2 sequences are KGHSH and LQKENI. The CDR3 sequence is CASSPPGFDEQYF. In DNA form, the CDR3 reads TGTGCCAGCTCACCACCGGGCTTTGACGAGCAGTACTTC.

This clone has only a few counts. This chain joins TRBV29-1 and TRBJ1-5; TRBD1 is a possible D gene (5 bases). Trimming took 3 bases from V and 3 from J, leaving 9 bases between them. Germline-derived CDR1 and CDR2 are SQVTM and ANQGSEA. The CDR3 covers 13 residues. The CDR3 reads CSVEVGVNQPQHF. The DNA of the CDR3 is TGCAGCGTTGAGGTAGGGGTCAATCAGCCCCAGCATTTT.

The CDR3: CATSNRLNSPKNNEQFF. The CDR3 DNA follows: TGTGCCACCAGCAACCGCCTGAACTCCCCGAAGAACAATGAGCAGTTCTTC. The chain has TRBV15 and TRBJ2-1, with D hard to call. This CDR3 region has 17 residues. V was clipped by 4 bases and J by 5 bases, with 21 bases between them. CDR1 is LNHNV, CDR2 YYDKDF, per germline (reference sequence).

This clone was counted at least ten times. The CDR3 DNA follows: TGCAGCGTTGAAGGCGTGTCCCGGGAATCGGATGAGCAGTTCTTC. Translation gives CSVEGVSRESDEQFF. This chain uses TRBV29-1 with TRBJ2-1; D perhaps matches TRBD2 (5 bases). Germline-derived CDR1 and CDR2 are SQVTM and ANQGSEA. Trimming left V 1 base short and J 8 bases short, with 18 bases between. This CDR3 contains 15 residues.

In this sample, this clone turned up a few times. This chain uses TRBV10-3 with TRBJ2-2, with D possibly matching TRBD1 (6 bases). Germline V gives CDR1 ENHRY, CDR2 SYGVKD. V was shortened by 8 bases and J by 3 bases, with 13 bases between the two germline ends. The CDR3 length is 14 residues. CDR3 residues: CAIRQDSYTGELFF. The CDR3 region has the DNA TGTGCCATCCGGCAGGACAGCTACACCGGGGAGCTGTTTTTT.

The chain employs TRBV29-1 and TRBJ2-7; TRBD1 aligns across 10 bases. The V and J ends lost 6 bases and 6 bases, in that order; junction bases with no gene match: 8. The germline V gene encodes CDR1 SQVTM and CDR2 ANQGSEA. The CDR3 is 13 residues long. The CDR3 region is CSVTGTGAAEQYF. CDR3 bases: TGCAGCGTGACCGGGACAGGGGCTGCCGAGCAGTACTTC.

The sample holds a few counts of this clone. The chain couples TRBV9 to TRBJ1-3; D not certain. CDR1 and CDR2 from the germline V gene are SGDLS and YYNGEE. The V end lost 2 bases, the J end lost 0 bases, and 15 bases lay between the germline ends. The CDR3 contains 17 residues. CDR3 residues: CASSVSLWADSGNTIYF. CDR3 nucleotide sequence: TGTGCCAGCAGCGTTTCTCTATGGGCAGACTCTGGAAACACCATATATTTT.

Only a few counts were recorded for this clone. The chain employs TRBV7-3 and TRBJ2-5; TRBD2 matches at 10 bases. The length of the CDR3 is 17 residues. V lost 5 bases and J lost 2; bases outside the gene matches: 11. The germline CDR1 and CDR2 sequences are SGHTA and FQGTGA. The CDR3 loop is CASSPSGASGRQETQYF. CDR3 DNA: TGTGCCAGCAGCCCAAGTGGGGCTAGCGGGAGACAAGAGACCCAGTACTTC.

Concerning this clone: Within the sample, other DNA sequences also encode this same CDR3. As DNA, the CDR3 is TGTGCCAGCAGCCGACAGGGGAACACTGAAGCTTTCTTT. It is translated as CASSRQGNTEAFF. The chain links TRBV14 to TRBJ1-1, with 7 nucleotides matching TRBD1. The CDR3 length is 13 residues. The germline CDR1 and CDR2 sequences are SGHDN and FVKESK. J lost 1 base, V lost 4 bases, and 0 bases had no gene match.

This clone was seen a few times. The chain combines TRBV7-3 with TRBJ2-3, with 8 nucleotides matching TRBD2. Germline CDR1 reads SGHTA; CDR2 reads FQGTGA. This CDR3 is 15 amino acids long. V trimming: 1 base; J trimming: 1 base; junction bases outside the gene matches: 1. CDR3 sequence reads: CASSLMRGGTDTQYF. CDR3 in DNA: TGTGCCAGCAGCTTAATGCGGGGGGGCACAGATACGCAGTATTTT.

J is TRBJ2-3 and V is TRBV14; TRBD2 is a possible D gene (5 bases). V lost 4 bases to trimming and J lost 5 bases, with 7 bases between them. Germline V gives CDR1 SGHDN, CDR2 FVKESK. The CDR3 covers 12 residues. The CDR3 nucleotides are TGTGCCAGCAGCCGAGGGAGAGATACGCAGTATTTT. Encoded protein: CASSRGRDTQYF.

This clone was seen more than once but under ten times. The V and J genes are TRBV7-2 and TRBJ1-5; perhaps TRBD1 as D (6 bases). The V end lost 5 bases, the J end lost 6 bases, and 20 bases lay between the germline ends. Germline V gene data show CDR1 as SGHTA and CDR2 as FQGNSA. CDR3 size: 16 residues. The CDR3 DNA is TGTGCCAGCAGCGGCTCCCCCGGGACAAATTTTCAGCCCCAGCATTTT. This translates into CASSGSPGTNFQPQHF. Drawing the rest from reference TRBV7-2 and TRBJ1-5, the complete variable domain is GAGVSQSPSNKVTEKGKDVELRCDPISGHTALYWYRQSLGQGLEFLIYFQGNSAPDKSGLPSDRFSAERTGGSVSTLTIQRTQQEDSAVYLCASSGSPGTNFQPQHFGDGTRLSIL.

The DNA of the CDR3 is TGTGCCAGCAGTTCGAGCTCTGGAAACACCATATATTTT. It is translated as CASSSSSGNTIYF. The rearrangement links TRBV6-5 to TRBJ1-3; D gene unclear. Germline CDR1 reads MNHEY; CDR2 reads SVGAGI. V dropped 4 bases and J dropped 0 bases, with 4 bases sitting between them. There are 13 residues in the CDR3.

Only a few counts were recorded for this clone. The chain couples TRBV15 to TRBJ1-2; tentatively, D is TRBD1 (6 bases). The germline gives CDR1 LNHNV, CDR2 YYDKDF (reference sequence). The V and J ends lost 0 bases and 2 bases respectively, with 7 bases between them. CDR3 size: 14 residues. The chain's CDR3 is CATSRERGNYGYTF. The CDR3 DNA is TGTGCCACCAGCAGAGAAAGGGGGAACTATGGCTACACCTTC.

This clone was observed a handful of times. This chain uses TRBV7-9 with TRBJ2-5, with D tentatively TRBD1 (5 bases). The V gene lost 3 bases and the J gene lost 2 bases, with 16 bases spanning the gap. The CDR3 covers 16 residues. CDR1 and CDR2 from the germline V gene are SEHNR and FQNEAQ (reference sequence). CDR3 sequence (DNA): TGTGCCAGCAGCTTTACCCGACAGTCTCTACAAGAGACCCAGTACTTC. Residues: CASSFTRQSLQETQYF.